These 12 T cell receptor beta chains were all obtained from the same sample, sequenced in a study of T cell responses to AZD1222 COVID-19 vaccine. TCRdb keeps only in-frame clones here, not all; method: immunoSEQ multiplex PCR. The profile shows roughly 260,000 clones, approximately 93% of them singletons. Sequencing used peripheral blood, obtained on day 0 of AZD1222 vaccination. All receptors come from an adult in good health.

The genes are TRBV2 and TRBJ1-1; D is perhaps TRBD1 (5 bases). The CDR3 has 11 amino acids. Per the germline V gene, CDR1 is SNHLY and CDR2 is FYNNEI. The CDR3 region is CGSGQYTEAFF. CDR3 DNA sequence: TGTGGTTCAGGGCAGTACACTGAAGCTTTCTTT.

The V gene is TRBV7-2, the J gene TRBJ2-7, with 8 bases identical to TRBD1. V was pared by 6 bases and J by 4 bases, with 11 bases of the junction left unmatched. This CDR3 has 15 amino acids. Germline V gene lookup returns CDR1 SGHTA and CDR2 FQGNSA. CDR3 amino acids: CASSPGTGGGYEQYF. The CDR3 DNA follows: TGTGCCAGCAGTCCCGGGACAGGTGGGGGTTACGAGCAGTACTTC.

This chain joins TRBV29-1 and TRBJ2-1, with D possibly TRBD1 on 6 matching bases. CDR3 length: 11 amino acids. Germline-derived CDR1 and CDR2 are SQVTM and ANQGSEA. V lost 7 bases, J lost 13 bases, and 17 bases lay in between. The chain's CDR3 is CSGYRDRQQFF. As DNA, the CDR3 is TGCAGCGGGTACAGGGACCGACAACAGTTCTTC.

The rearrangement uses TRBV6-5 and TRBJ2-7; 7 bases line up with TRBD2. The germline V gene encodes CDR1 MNHEY and CDR2 SVGAGI. This CDR3 spans 14 amino acids. The ends lost 2 bases at V and 5 bases at J; junction bases unmatched: 6. The chain's CDR3 is CASSYRREIDEQYF. CDR3 coding DNA: TGTGCCAGCAGTTACAGGCGGGAGATTGACGAGCAGTACTTC.

The V gene is TRBV6-2 or TRBV6-3, the J gene TRBJ2-6, with D uncertain. Looked up from germline, CDR1 is MNHEY and CDR2 is SVGEGT. There are 15 residues in the CDR3. The V end lost 4 bases, the J end lost 4 bases, and 11 bases lay between the germline ends. The CDR3 DNA follows: TGTGCCAGCAGTTTAATGCGCTGGGGGGCCAACGTCCTGACTTTC. Amino acids: CASSLMRWGANVLTF.

The gene calls are TRBV7-2 and TRBJ1-3; D may be TRBD1 (6 bases). The germline V and J ends were trimmed by 6 bases and 8 bases, with 17 bases remaining between them. This CDR3 spans 14 amino acids. Germline V gene lookup returns CDR1 SGHTA and CDR2 FQGNSA. Here the CDR3 DNA reads TGTGCCAGCAGATGGGGGACAAGGGGTGACACCATATATTTT. It encodes CASRWGTRGDTIYF.

This chain links TRBV19 with TRBJ2-1, with 8 bases fitting TRBD2. The CDR3 is 16 residues long. Per germline, CDR1 LNHDA and CDR2 SQIVND (reference sequence). The V segment lost 3 bases and the J segment 5 bases; nucleotides outside the gene matches: 9. The CDR3 sequence is CASSIPSGRTDNEQFF. DNA of the CDR3: TGTGCCAGTAGTATCCCTAGCGGGCGGACTGACAATGAGCAGTTCTTC.

This rearrangement joins TRBV7-9 to TRBJ1-2; D uncertain. CDR1 and CDR2 (germline): SEHNR, FQNEAQ (reference sequence). V was pared by 1 base and J by 8 bases, with 8 bases between. The CDR3 consists of 12 residues. CDR3 sequence (DNA): TGTGCCAGCAGCTTAGTTGGCTTCGGCTACACCTTC. Protein sequence: CASSLVGFGYTF.

The chain couples TRBV9 to TRBJ1-4, with TRBD1 as a possible D gene (6 bases). CDR1 and CDR2 (germline): SGDLS, YYNGEE. V was trimmed by 2 bases and J by 7 bases, leaving 18 bases between them. The CDR3 has 16 amino acids. The CDR3 loop is CASSVGAGVEGEKLFF. Written as DNA, the CDR3 is TGTGCCAGCAGCGTGGGGGCAGGGGTGGAGGGTGAAAAACTGTTTTTT.

The DNA for the CDR3 is TGTGCCAGCAGAACGTCCAGGGGAAGGGAGCCCCAGCATTTT. It is translated as CASRTSRGREPQHF. The chain links TRBV11-1 to TRBJ1-5; a weak D match, TRBD1 (6 bases). V was shortened by 6 bases and J by 8 bases, with 17 bases between the two germline ends. CDR1 is SGHAT and CDR2 is FQDESV in the germline V gene (reference sequence). This CDR3 spans 14 amino acids.

The chain carries TRBV28 and TRBJ1-1, with TRBD1 as a possible D gene (5 bases). The CDR3 runs 15 residues. The germline gives CDR1 MDHEN, CDR2 SYDVKM. The V end lost 5 bases, the J end lost 4 bases, and 17 bases lay between the germline ends. In nucleotides, the CDR3 is TGTGCCAGCAGTATCCCGGGCAGTGGGGGCACTGAAGCTTTCTTT. Translating it yields CASSIPGSGGTEAFF.

This chain joins TRBV6-5 and TRBJ1-5; D not certain. Between the trimmed V and J ends, which lost 5 bases and 4 bases, there was a span of 9 bases. The CDR3 runs 13 residues. CDR1 MNHEY and CDR2 SVGAGI come from the germline V gene. The CDR3 nucleotides are TGTGCCAGCAGTCCGGGAGGGAATCAGCCCCAGCATTTT. The encoded protein is CASSPGGNQPQHF.